The 5 T cell receptor beta chains reported below all come from one sample, sequenced in a study of cytomegalovirus exposure and HLA in healthy donors. PCR used 60 Vbeta primers and 13 Jbeta primers. Method: immunoSEQ multiplex PCR; TCRdb's copy keeps in-frame clones and lacks some. The sample holds some 150,000 clones, just under 80% seen once. Source material: PBMCs. The receptors come from a woman aged 45-65 years in good health and CMV-seronegative.

This chain links TRBV18 with TRBJ1-1, with TRBD1 identical over 8 bases. V was clipped by 7 bases and J by 0 bases; unmatched bases: 4. The CDR3 contains 14 residues. In germline, CDR1 is KGHSH, CDR2 LQKENI. This CDR3 is CASLLQGVNTEAFF. The CDR3 DNA reads as TGTGCCAGCTTATTACAGGGGGTGAACACTGAAGCTTTCTTT.

This clone occurred once. This chain links TRBV7-2 with TRBJ1-1; 10 bases agree with TRBD1. This CDR3 comprises 17 residues. After removal of 3 bases from V and 2 bases from J, the junction contained 9 bases not matched to a gene. Germline V lookup: CDR1 SGHTA, CDR2 FQGNSA. This chain's CDR3 is CASSFRQGANSNTEAFF. As DNA, the CDR3 is TGTGCCAGCAGCTTCCGACAGGGGGCGAACTCAAACACTGAAGCTTTCTTT.

The chain has TRBV2 and TRBJ2-1; 11 bases are a match to TRBD2. The trim removed 8 bases at V and 7 bases at J, leaving 7 bases unmatched. Germline lookup yields CDR1 SNHLY and CDR2 FYNNEI. CDR3 length equals 14 residues. The CDR3 here is CASYLLAGVNEQFF. CDR3 DNA sequence: TGTGCCAGCTACCTACTAGCGGGAGTGAATGAGCAGTTCTTC.

The J gene is TRBJ1-2, the V gene TRBV4-3; TRBD1 agrees at 12 bases. The CDR3 runs 16 residues. V lost 3 bases and J lost 6; bases outside the gene matches: 8. CDR1 and CDR2 from the germline V gene are LGHNA and YSLEER. DNA of the CDR3: TGCGCCAGCAGCCAGGACCGGGACAGGGGGCGAAATGGCTACACCTTC. Translating it yields CASSQDRDRGRNGYTF.

The chain is built from TRBV9 and TRBJ2-3, with D perhaps TRBD1 (5 bases). The length of the CDR3 is 14 residues. The V end lost 0 bases, the J end lost 4 bases, and 9 bases lay between the germline ends. CDR1 is SGDLS and CDR2 is YYNGEE in the germline V gene. CDR3 in amino acids: CASSVASGSDTQYF. DNA of the CDR3: TGTGCCAGCAGCGTAGCGTCAGGGTCAGATACGCAGTATTTT.